This T cell receptor (beta chain) was retrieved from a study of T cell repertoires in cytomegalovirus infection. About the research overall: An indication of both CMV infection and matching HLA type came from public TCR beta signatures.

The germline V gene has CDR1 ENHRY and CDR2 SYGVKD. Trimming removed 6 bases from V and 3 bases from J, with 20 bases in between. This CDR3 region has 16 residues. Each CDR3 protein gets one entry after TCRdb re-called the reads with MiXCR. In the table there are nearly 700,000 distinct CDR3 sequences, around a third of which are singletons. As concerns this clonotype: As yet, its antigen is unknown.

The sample here was cultured PBMCs, taken from culture after CMV antigen stimulation. V gene TRBV10-3 combines with J gene TRBJ1-2; TRBD1 is a possible D gene (5 bases). This clonotype was obtained from a human donor in good health (CMV status not recorded). Some clones in this sample may be carry-over from other donors' samples. CDR3: CAIRGGIGASDYGYTF. The CDR3 nucleotides read TGTGCCATCAGGGGGGGGATCGGGGCAAGTGACTATGGCTACACCTTC.